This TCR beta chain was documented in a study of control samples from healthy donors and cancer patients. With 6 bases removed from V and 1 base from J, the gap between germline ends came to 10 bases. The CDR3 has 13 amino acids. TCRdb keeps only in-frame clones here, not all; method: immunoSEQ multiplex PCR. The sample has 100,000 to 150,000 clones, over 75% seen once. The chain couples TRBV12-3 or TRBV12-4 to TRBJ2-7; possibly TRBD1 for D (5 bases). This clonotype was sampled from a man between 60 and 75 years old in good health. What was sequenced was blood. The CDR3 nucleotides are TGTGCCAGCAGGCCCAGGGTATCCTACGAGCAGTACTTC. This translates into CASRPRVSYEQYF.